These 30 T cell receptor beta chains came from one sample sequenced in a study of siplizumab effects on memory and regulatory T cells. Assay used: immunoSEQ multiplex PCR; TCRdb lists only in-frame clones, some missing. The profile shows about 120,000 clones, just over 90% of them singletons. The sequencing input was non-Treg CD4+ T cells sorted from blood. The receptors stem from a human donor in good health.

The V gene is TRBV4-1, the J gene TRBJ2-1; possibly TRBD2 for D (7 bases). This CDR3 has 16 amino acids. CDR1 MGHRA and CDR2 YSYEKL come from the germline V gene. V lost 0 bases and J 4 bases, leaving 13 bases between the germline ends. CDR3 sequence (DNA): TGCGCCAGCAGCCAAGATGGGGGGGGGCTTTACAATGAGCAGTTCTTC. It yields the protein CASSQDGGGLYNEQFF.

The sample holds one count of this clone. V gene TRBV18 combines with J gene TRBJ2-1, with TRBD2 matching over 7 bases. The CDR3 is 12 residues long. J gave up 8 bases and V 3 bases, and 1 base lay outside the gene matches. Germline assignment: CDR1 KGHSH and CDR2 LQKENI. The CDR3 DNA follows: TGTGCCAGCTCACCGGGGGGGGATGAGCAGTTCTTC. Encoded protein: CASSPGGDEQFF.

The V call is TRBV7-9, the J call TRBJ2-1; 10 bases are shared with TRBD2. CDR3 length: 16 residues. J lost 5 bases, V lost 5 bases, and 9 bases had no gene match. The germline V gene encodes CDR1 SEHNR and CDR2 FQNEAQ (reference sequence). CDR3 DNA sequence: TGTGCCAGCAGCCCGGAGCGGGGGGGGACCCACAATGAGCAGTTCTTC. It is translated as CASSPERGGTHNEQFF.

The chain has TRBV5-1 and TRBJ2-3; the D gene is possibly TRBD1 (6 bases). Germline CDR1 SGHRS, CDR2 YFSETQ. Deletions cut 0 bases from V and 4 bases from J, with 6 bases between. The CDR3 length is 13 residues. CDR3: CASSLAGADTQYF. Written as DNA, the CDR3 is TGCGCCAGCAGCTTGGCAGGGGCAGATACGCAGTATTTT.

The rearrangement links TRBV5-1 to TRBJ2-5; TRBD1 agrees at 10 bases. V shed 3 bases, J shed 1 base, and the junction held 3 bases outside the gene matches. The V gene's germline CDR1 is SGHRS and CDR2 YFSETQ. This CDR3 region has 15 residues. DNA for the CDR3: TGCGCCAGCAGCTCCAGGACAGGGGGCCAAGAGACCCAGTACTTC. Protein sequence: CASSSRTGGQETQYF.

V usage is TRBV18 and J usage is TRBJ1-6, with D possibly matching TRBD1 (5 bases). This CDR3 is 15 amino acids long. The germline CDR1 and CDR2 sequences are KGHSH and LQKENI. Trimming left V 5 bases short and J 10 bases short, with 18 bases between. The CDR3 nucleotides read TGTGCCAGCTCATCCGACAGAACCCAAGGCTCACCCCTCCACTTT. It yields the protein CASSSDRTQGSPLHF.

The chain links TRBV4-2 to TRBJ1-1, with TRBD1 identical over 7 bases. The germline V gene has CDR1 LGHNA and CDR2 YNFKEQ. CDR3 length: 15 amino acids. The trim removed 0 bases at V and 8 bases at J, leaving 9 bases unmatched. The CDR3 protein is CASSQDVGGGGEAFF. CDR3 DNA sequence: TGTGCCAGCAGCCAAGATGTAGGGGGCGGGGGAGAAGCTTTCTTT.

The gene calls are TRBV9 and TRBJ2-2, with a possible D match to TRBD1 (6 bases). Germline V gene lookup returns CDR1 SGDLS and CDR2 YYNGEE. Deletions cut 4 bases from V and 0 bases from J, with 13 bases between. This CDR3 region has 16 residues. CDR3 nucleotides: TGTGCCAGCAGCACCAGCCGACAGGCGAACACCGGGGAGCTGTTTTTT. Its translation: CASSTSRQANTGELFF. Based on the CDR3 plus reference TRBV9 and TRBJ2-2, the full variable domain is DSGVTQTPKHLITATGQRVTLRCSPRSGDLSVYWYQQSLDQGLQFLIQYYNGEERAKGNILERFSAQQFPDLHSELNLSSLELGDSALYFCASSTSRQANTGELFFGEGSRLTVL.

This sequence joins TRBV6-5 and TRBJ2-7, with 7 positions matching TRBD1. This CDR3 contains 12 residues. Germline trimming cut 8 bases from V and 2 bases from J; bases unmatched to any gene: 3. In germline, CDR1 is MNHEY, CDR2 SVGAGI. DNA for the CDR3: TGTGCCAGCCAGGGACAGACCTACGAGCAGTACTTC. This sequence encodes CASQGQTYEQYF.

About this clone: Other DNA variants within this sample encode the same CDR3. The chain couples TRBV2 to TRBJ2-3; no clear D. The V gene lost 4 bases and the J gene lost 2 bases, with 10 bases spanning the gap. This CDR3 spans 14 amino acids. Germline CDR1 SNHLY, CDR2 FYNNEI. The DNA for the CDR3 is TGTGCCAGCAGTGCTTCACCGAACACAGATACGCAGTATTTT. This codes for CASSASPNTDTQYF. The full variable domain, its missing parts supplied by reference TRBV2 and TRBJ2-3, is EPEVTQTPSHQVTQMGQEVILRCVPISNHLYFYWYRQILGQKVEFLVSFYNNEISEKSEIFDDQFSVERPDGSNFTLKIRSTKLEDSAMYFCASSASPNTDTQYFGPGTRLTVL.

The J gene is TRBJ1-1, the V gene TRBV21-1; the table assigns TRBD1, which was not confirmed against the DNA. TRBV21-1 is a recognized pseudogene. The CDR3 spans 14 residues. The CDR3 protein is CASSNTDRDTEAFF. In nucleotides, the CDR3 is TGTGCCAGCAGCAACACGGACAGGGACACTGAAGCTTTCTTT.

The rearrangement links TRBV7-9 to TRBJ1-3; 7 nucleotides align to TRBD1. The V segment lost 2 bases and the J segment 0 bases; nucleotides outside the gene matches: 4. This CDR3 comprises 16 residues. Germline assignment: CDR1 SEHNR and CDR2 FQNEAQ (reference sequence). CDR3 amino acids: CASSLIAGGSGNTIYF. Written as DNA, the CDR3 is TGTGCCAGCAGCTTAATTGCAGGGGGCTCTGGAAACACCATATATTTT.

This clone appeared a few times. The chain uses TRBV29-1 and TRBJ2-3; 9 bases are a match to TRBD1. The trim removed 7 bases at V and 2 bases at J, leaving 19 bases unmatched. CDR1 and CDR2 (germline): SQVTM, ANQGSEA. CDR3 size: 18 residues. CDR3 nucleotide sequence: TGCAGCGCTGCCCCATACCCGGGACAGGGAACCCTCACAGATACGCAGTATTTT. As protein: CSAAPYPGQGTLTDTQYF.

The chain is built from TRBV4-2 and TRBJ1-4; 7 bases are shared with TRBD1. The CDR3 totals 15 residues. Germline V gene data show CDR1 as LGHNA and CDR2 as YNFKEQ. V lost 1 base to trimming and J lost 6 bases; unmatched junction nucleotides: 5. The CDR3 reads CASSQGTGPYEKLFF. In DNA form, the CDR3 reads TGTGCCAGCAGCCAAGGGACAGGCCCTTATGAAAAACTGTTTTTT.

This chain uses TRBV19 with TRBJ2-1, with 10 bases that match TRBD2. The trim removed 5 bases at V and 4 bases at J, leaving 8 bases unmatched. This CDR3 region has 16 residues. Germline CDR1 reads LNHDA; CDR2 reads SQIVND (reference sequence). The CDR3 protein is CASSPPAGGLYNEQFF. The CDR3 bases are TGTGCCAGTAGTCCCCCAGCGGGGGGGCTTTACAATGAGCAGTTCTTC.

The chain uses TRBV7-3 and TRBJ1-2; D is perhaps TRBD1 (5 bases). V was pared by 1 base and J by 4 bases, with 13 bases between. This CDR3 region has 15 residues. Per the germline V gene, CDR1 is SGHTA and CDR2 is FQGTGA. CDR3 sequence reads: CASSLSRDLGYGYTF. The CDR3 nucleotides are TGTGCCAGCAGCTTAAGTCGGGACTTAGGCTATGGCTACACCTTC.

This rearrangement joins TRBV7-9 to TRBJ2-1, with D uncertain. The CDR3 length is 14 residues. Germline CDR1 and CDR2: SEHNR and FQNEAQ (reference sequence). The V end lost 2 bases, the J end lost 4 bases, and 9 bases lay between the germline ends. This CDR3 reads CASSLTGPYNEQFF. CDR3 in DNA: TGTGCCAGCAGCTTAACGGGCCCATACAATGAGCAGTTCTTC.

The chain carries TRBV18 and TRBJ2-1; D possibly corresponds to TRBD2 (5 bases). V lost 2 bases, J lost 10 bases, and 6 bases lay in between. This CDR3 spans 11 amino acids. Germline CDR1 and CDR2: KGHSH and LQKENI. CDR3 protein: CASSPRGEQFF. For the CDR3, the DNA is TGTGCCAGCTCACCAAGAGGGGAGCAGTTCTTC.

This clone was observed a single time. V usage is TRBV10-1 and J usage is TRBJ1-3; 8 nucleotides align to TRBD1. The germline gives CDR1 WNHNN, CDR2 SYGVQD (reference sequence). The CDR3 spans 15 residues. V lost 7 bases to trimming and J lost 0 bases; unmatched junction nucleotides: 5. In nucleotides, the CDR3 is TGCGCCAGCAACAAAACAGGGGGCTCTGGAAACACCATATATTTT. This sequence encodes CASNKTGGSGNTIYF.

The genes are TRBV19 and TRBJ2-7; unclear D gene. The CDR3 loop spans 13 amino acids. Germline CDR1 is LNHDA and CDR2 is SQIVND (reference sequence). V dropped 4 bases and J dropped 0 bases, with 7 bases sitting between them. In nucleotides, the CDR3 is TGTGCCAGTAGTACCCCTAACTCCTACGAGCAGTACTTC. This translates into CASSTPNSYEQYF. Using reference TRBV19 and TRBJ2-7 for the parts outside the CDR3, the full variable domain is DGGITQSPKYLFRKEGQNVTLSCEQNLNHDAMYWYRQDPGQGLRLIYYSQIVNDFQKGDIAEGYSVSREKKESFPLTVTSAQKNPTAFYLCASSTPNSYEQYFGPGTRLTVT.

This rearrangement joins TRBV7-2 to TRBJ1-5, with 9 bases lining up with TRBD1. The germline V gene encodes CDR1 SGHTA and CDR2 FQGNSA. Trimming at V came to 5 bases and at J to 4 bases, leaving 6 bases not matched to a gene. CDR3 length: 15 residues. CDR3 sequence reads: CASSAETGGNQPQHF. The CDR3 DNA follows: TGTGCCAGCAGCGCCGAGACAGGGGGAAATCAGCCCCAGCATTTT.

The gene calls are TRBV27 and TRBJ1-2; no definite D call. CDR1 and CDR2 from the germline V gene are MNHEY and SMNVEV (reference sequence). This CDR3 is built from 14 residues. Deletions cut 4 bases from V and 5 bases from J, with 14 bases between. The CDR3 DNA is TGTGCCAGCAGTTCCGGGAGCGGACTTTATGGCTACACCTTC. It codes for CASSSGSGLYGYTF.

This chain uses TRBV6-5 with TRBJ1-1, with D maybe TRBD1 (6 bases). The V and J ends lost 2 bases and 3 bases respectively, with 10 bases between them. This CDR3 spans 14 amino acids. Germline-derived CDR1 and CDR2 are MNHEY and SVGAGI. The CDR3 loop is CASSYSRGDTEAFF. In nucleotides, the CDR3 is TGTGCCAGCAGTTACAGCAGGGGAGACACTGAAGCTTTCTTT.

In nucleotides, the CDR3 is TGCGCCAGCAGCTTGGGGACCGCCTATGGCTACACCTTC. Translated: CASSLGTAYGYTF. The chain joins TRBV5-1 to TRBJ1-2; D is ambiguous. CDR3 size: 13 residues. Trimming cost V 0 bases and J 4 bases, with 7 bases left between them. Looked up from germline, CDR1 is SGHRS and CDR2 is YFSETQ.

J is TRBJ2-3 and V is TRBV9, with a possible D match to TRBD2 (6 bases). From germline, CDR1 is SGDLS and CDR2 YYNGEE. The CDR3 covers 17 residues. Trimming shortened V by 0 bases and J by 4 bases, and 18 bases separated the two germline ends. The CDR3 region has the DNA TGTGCCAGCAGCGTAGAGAAGGTGCGGGGCTTGCCAGATACGCAGTATTTT. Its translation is CASSVEKVRGLPDTQYF.

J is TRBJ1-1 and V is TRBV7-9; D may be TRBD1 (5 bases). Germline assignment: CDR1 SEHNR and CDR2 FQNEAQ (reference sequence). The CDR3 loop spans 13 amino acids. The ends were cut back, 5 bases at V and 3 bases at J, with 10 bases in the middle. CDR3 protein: CASSPPGDTEAFF. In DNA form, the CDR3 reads TGTGCCAGCAGCCCACCGGGGGACACTGAAGCTTTCTTT.

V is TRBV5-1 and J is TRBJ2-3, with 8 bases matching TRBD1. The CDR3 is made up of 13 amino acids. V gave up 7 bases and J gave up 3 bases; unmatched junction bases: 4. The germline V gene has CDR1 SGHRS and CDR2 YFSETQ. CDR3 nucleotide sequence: TGCGCCAGCGATACAGGGGGAACAGATACGCAGTATTTT. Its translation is CASDTGGTDTQYF. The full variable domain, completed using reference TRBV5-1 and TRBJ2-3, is KAGVTQTPRYLIKTRGQQVTLSCSPISGHRSVSWYQQTPGQGLQFLFEYFSETQRNKGNFPGRFSGRQFSNSRSEMNVSTLELGDSALYLCASDTGGTDTQYFGPGTRLTVL.

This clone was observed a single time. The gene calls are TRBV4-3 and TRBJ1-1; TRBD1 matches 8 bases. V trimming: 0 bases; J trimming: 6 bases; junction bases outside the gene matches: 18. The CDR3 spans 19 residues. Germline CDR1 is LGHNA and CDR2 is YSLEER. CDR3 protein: CASSQDSNPLGQGAPEAFF. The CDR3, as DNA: TGCGCCAGCAGCCAAGATTCTAACCCCCTCGGGCAGGGGGCCCCTGAAGCTTTCTTT.

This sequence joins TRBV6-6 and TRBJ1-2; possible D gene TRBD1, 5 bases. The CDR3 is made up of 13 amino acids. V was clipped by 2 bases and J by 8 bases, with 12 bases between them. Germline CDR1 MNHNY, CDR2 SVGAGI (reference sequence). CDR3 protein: CASSYQGLGGYTF. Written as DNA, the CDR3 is TGTGCCAGCAGTTACCAGGGCTTGGGGGGCTACACCTTC.

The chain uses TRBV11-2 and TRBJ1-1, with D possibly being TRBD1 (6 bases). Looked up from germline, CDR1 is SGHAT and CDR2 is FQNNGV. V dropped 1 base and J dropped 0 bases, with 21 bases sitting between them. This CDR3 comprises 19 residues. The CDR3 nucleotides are TGTGCCAGCAGCTTAGCCTGGATCTCTCGAGGGGGAATGAACACTGAAGCTTTCTTT. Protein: CASSLAWISRGGMNTEAFF.